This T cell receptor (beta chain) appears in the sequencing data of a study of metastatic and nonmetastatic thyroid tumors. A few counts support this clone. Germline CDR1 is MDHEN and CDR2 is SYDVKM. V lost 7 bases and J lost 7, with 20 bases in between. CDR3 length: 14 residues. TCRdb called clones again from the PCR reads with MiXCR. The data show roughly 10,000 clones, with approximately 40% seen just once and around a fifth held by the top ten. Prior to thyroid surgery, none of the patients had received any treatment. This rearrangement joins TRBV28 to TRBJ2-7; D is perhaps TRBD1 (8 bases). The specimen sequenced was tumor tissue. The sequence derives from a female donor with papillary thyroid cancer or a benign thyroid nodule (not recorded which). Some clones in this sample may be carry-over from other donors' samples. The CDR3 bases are TGTGCCAGCAAAACGACAGGGGACTACGAAGAGCAGTACTTC. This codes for CASKTTGDYEEQYF.